This T cell receptor gamma chain originates from a study of gamma delta lymphoproliferative disorders and STAT genes. TCRdb fed the multiplex PCR reads into CATT to redo clone calling. Among more than 1,500 gamma-chain clones listed, 6% to 7.5% were seen once. CDR3 length equals 13 residues. CDR1 is VTNTFY and CDR2 is YDVSTARD in the germline V gene (reference sequence). With 9 bases clipped from V and 4 bases from J, the junction kept 12 bases outside the gene matches. This clone is labeled as medium-sized. The receptor sequences were amplified from genomic DNA of peripheral blood mononuclear cells. The source of this sequence is a human donor with gamma-delta T-cell large granular lymphocyte leukemia. What was sequenced was blood. This chain connects TRGV3 to TRGJ1 or TRGJ2. TCRdb lists no J gene, so it was determined here by aligning the DNA to germline. CDR3: CATKNELYYKKLF. In DNA form, the CDR3 reads TGTGCCACCAAAAACGAATTATATTATAAGAAACTCTTT.